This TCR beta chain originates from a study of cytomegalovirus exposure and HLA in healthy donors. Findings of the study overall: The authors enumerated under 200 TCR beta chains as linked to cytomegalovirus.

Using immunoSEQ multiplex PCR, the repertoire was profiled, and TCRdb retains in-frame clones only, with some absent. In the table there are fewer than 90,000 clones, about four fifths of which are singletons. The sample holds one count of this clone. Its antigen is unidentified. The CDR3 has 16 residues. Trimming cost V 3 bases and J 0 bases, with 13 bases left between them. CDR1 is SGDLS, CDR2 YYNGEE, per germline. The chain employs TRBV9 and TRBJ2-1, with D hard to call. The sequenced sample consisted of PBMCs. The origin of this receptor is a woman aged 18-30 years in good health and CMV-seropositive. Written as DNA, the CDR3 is TGTGCCAGCAGCGGAGAGGTTTACGGCTCCTACAATGAGCAGTTCTTC. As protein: CASSGEVYGSYNEQFF.